This T cell receptor beta chain derives from a study of blood T cells in healthy people across ages. With a J-beta primer mix and a sample-barcoded 5' primer, a second PCR ran about 7 to 12 cycles. Each CDR3 protein gets one entry after TCRdb re-called the 5' RACE reads with MiXCR. The data hold some 900,000 distinct CDR3 sequences, with 48% observed a single time. Input material: blood. The source is a man aged 25 to 45 in good health.

This CDR3 is CASSVADMNTEAFF. The DNA of the CDR3 is TGTGCCAGCAGCGTGGCAGACATGAACACTGAAGCTTTCTTT. This chain uses TRBV9 with TRBJ1-1, with unresolved D. The CDR3 extends over 14 amino acids. CDR1 is SGDLS, CDR2 YYNGEE, per germline. V lost 2 bases and J lost 0, with 8 bases in between.